The clone carrying this T cell receptor beta chain has more than one count but fewer than ten. Its cognate antigen is unknown. CDR3 length: 16 residues. Trimming cost V 1 base and J 9 bases, with 19 bases left between them. Germline V CDR1 and CDR2: MNHEY, SVGAGI. The data belong to a study of T cell repertoires in cytomegalovirus infection. Study summary: An indication of both CMV infection and matching HLA type came from public TCR beta signatures.

TCRdb fed the reads into MiXCR, producing one record per CDR3 protein. The sample yields fewer than 850,000 distinct CDR3 sequences, 29% seen once. V gene TRBV6-5 combines with J gene TRBJ1-5; possible D gene TRBD1, 6 bases. Sequencing used cultured CD8+ T cells from PBMCs, obtained from culture after CMV antigen stimulation. The TCR was taken from a human donor in good health (CMV status not recorded). Some clones in this sample may be carry-over from other donors' samples. The CDR3, as DNA: TGTGCCAGCAGTTACTACTTAACAGGGCTTCTAGGGCCCCAGCATTTT. Its protein is CASSYYLTGLLGPQHF.